The clone carrying this T cell receptor (beta chain) was counted only a few times. As yet, its antigen is unknown. Study findings and constraints: The larger cohort examined one V-J beta rearrangement, not whole repertoires.

TCRdb itself ran the 5' RACE reads through MiXCR, one entry per CDR3 protein. Among several thousand distinct CDR3 sequences, 35% to 45% were seen once, and the ten largest hold approximately 6.3%. V lost 4 bases, J lost 3 bases, and 16 bases lay in between. In germline, CDR1 is ENHRY, CDR2 SYGVKD. The CDR3 covers 15 residues. The rearrangement uses TRBV10-3 and TRBJ2-7; TRBD2 might be the D (7 bases). The receptor comes from a female donor with breast cancer. Sequenced sample: tumor-infiltrating memory CD4+ T cells sorted from the breast tumor. Subset meaning: memory CD4+ T cells, CD4+CD45RO+CD25-. This CDR3 reads CAISGGERGGYEQYF. Written as DNA, the CDR3 is TGTGCCATCAGTGGGGGGGAGAGGGGGGGCTACGAGCAGTACTTC.